This T cell receptor (beta chain) was identified in a study of blood T cell repertoires in COVID-19. Trimming removed 7 bases at V and 7 bases at J, with 13 bases between. Germline V gene data show CDR1 as SNHLY and CDR2 as FYNNEI. The CDR3 is 13 residues long. Under the authors' procedure: Reference gene primer amplification yielded estimated nucleated cell counts. TCRdb's table, derived via immunoSEQ multiplex PCR, lists solely in-frame clones and lacks some. The V and J calls and clone size come from that table; D and trimming were worked out from the DNA. The sample comprises around 130,000 clones, about 86% of which are singletons, and over 15% rests with the top ten.

The sample was peripheral blood. The sequence came from a woman in her forties or fifties with acute or convalescent COVID-19. The rearrangement links TRBV2 to TRBJ1-4; D not resolved. The CDR3 coding sequence is TGTGCCAGCAACCCGGGGTGGGCTGAAAAACTGTTTTTT. Its translation is CASNPGWAEKLFF.